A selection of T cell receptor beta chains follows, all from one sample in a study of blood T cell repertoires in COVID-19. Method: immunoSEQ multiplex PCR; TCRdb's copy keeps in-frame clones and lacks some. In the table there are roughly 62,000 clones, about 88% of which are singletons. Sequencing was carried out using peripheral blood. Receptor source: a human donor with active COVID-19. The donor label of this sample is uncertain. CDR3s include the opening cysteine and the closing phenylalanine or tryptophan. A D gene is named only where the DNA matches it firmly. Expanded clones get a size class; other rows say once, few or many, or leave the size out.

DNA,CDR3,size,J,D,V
TGTGCCAGCAGCCACAGAGGGGGCTATAGCGGGAGCGAGCAGTTCTTC,CASSHRGGYSGSEQFF,NA,TRBJ2-1,TRBD2,TRBV3-1/TRBV3-2
TGTGCCACCAGTGACCTGACAGGGGGCGAACGGGGCGATGAGCAGTTCTTC,CATSDLTGGERGDEQFF,NA,TRBJ2-1,TRBD1,TRBV24-1
TGTGCCAGCACCCAGGGGAACTATGGCTACACCTTC,CASTQGNYGYTF,NA,TRBJ1-2,NA,TRBV2
TGCGCCAGCAGCCAGGGGACCACCTACGAGCAGTACTTC,CASSQGTTYEQYF,NA,TRBJ2-7,NA,TRBV5-1
TGTGCCAGTAGTGGGGACAGGCCTCCCTATGGCTACACCTTC,CASSGDRPPYGYTF,once,TRBJ1-2,TRBD1,TRBV19
TGTGCCAGCAGTTTATCTGGCATAAACTACGAGCAGTACTTC,CASSLSGINYEQYF,NA,TRBJ2-7,NA,TRBV27
TGTGCCAGCAGCTTCGGGGATTCACCCCTCCACTTT,CASSFGDSPLHF,NA,TRBJ1-6,NA,TRBV7-9
TGTGCCAGCAGCGTCCGCCGGGACAGACCCTACGAGCAGTACTTC,CASSVRRDRPYEQYF,NA,TRBJ2-7,TRBD1,TRBV7-2
TGTGCCAGCAGCCCCCCCCTTTCACCCCTCCACTTT,CASSPPLSPLHF,NA,TRBJ1-6,NA,TRBV28
TGTGCCAGCAGCGGCAGTCGCCGCACCGGGGAGCTGTTTTTT,CASSGSRRTGELFF,NA,TRBJ2-2,NA,TRBV11-2
TGTGCCAGCAGGGGACATACAGATACGCAGTATTTT,CASRGHTDTQYF,NA,TRBJ2-3,NA,TRBV2
TGTGCCCTAAGAAGGGAGGTGGACACTGAAGCTTTCTTT,CALRREVDTEAFF,NA,TRBJ1-1,NA,TRBV10-3
TGTGCCAGCAACGTACTCGTTTACGAGCAGTACTTC,CASNVLVYEQYF,NA,TRBJ2-7,NA,TRBV11-3
TGTGCCAGCAGTTCAACTTTGCGGGTTGGGGAGCAGTACTTC,CASSSTLRVGEQYF,NA,TRBJ2-7,NA,TRBV27
TGTGCCAGCAGCATCGGGGAGGGGACCGAGCAGTACTTC,CASSIGEGTEQYF,NA,TRBJ2-7,TRBD2,TRBV28
TGTGCCAGCAGTTTATCCCTTGGGGAGCTGTTTTTT,CASSLSLGELFF,NA,TRBJ2-2,NA,TRBV28
TGTGCCAGCAGTTACTCGGGCCAGAGCTTCTATGGCTACACCTTC,CASSYSGQSFYGYTF,NA,TRBJ1-2,NA,TRBV6-2/TRBV6-3
TGTGCCACCAGTGCCTCGGGAGGAGGGTTGGGCAATCAGCCCCAGCATTTT,CATSASGGGLGNQPQHF,NA,TRBJ1-5,NA,TRBV24-1
TGTGCCAGCAGCCAACAGGGGCAGTACTATGGCTACACCTTC,CASSQQGQYYGYTF,NA,TRBJ1-2,TRBD1,TRBV7-9
TGTGCCAGCAGCTTGGAACGGCGGGATGGCTACACCTTC,CASSLERRDGYTF,once,TRBJ1-2,NA,TRBV5-4
TGCGCCAGCCGGCAGGAGCGGGTGGACGAGCAGTACTTC,CASRQERVDEQYF,NA,TRBJ2-7,NA,TRBV5-1
TGCGCCAGCAGCGAGGGACAGAACACCTACACAGATACGCAGTATTTT,CASSEGQNTYTDTQYF,NA,TRBJ2-3,TRBD1,TRBV5-1
TGTGCCACCAGGGTCAGGGACAGGAACACTGAAGCTTTCTTT,CATRVRDRNTEAFF,NA,TRBJ1-1,TRBD1,TRBV27
TGTGCCTGGAGGAGGGGGGGTAGGGACACTGAAGCTTTCTTT,CAWRRGGRDTEAFF,NA,TRBJ1-1,NA,TRBV30
TGCGCCAGCAGCGAAGGGGTCGGGGAGCTGTTTTTT,CASSEGVGELFF,NA,TRBJ2-2,NA,TRBV5-1
TGTGCCAGCAGTGAAACGGGGGACTGGGGGACCCAGTACTTC,CASSETGDWGTQYF,NA,TRBJ2-5,NA,TRBV6-1
TGCGCCAGCAGCTGGGGGACATATAGCACAGATACGCAGTATTTT,CASSWGTYSTDTQYF,NA,TRBJ2-3,NA,TRBV5-1
TGTGCCAGCAGTTTCGGCGGGACAGGGTATGAAAAACTGTTTTTT,CASSFGGTGYEKLFF,NA,TRBJ1-4,TRBD1,TRBV6-5
TGCGCCAGCAGCTTGGGAGGTGCAACTAATGAAAAACTGTTTTTT,CASSLGGATNEKLFF,NA,TRBJ1-4,NA,TRBV5-1
TGTGCCAGCAGCCTACGGGTCCGGGGCTACACCTTC,CASSLRVRGYTF,once,TRBJ1-2,NA,TRBV5-6
TGTGCCACCAGACAGGGTCCGGATTACAATGAGCAGTTCTTC,CATRQGPDYNEQFF,NA,TRBJ2-1,TRBD1,TRBV10-3
TGTGCCAGCAGCTTGACCTGGCCTTTTGGAGACGAGCAGTACTTC,CASSLTWPFGDEQYF,NA,TRBJ2-7,NA,TRBV5-6
TGCGCCAGCACGAGGACTAGCGGCTTCTACAATGAGCAGTTCTTC,CASTRTSGFYNEQFF,NA,TRBJ2-1,TRBD2,TRBV5-1